The next 12 T cell receptor beta chains were all read from a single sample in a study of response to subunit inactivated influenza vaccine. Each CDR3 protein gets one entry after TCRdb re-called the RT-PCR reads with MiXCR. This sample carries about 830,000 distinct CDR3 sequences, about 18% of them seen once, and the ten largest clones take roughly a tenth. The sequenced sample was PBMCs from blood, obtained 5 days after vaccination. These receptors came from a man aged 50 to 60 who received an inactivated influenza vaccine.

The genes are TRBV6-4 and TRBJ2-1; D call uncertain. From germline, CDR1 is MRHNA and CDR2 SNTAGT. Deletions cut 4 bases from V and 9 bases from J, with 10 bases between. The CDR3 loop spans 12 amino acids. CDR3 residues: CASSVGRAEQFF. The CDR3 DNA follows: TGTGCCAGCAGTGTGGGTAGGGCTGAGCAGTTCTTC.

The J gene is TRBJ2-2, the V gene TRBV5-1; D is perhaps TRBD1 (5 bases). V lost 3 bases, J lost 2 bases, and 11 bases lay in between. This CDR3 spans 15 amino acids. Germline V gene lookup returns CDR1 SGHRS and CDR2 YFSETQ. In DNA form, the CDR3 reads TGCGCCAGCAGCTCTCAGGGTTTCAACACCGGGGAGCTGTTTTTT. Translating gives CASSSQGFNTGELFF.

This clonotype was seen only a few times. This chain links TRBV10-3 with TRBJ1-1, with D possibly TRBD1 on 5 matching bases. The CDR3 is 13 residues long. Deletions cut 6 bases from V and 9 bases from J, with 17 bases between. Per the germline V gene, CDR1 is ENHRY and CDR2 is SYGVKD. This CDR3 is CAIRTSSGTKAFF. The DNA for the CDR3 is TGTGCCATCAGAACAAGTTCGGGGACTAAAGCTTTCTTT.

V gene TRBV7-2 combines with J gene TRBJ1-2; the match to TRBD1 covers 9 bases. J was trimmed by 5 bases and V by 4 bases; bases with no gene match: 8. CDR3 size: 15 residues. Germline CDR1 SGHTA, CDR2 FQGNSA. The CDR3 here is CASSWRTGEGYGYTF. The DNA of the CDR3 is TGTGCCAGCAGCTGGCGGACAGGGGAAGGGTATGGCTACACCTTC.

This clonotype appeared a few times. The chain has TRBV25-1 and TRBJ2-1, with D perhaps matching TRBD2 (6 bases). Trimming left V 0 bases short and J 9 bases short, with 15 bases between. This CDR3 is 15 amino acids long. Per the germline V gene, CDR1 is MGHDK and CDR2 is SYGVNS. Written as DNA, the CDR3 is TGTGCCAGCAGTGAATATGGGGCGGGATGGCTTGAGCAGTTCTTC. Protein: CASSEYGAGWLEQFF.

A single count supports this clonotype. The V call is TRBV18, the J call TRBJ2-7; no clear D gene. The V end lost 0 bases, the J end lost 1 base, and 7 bases lay between the germline ends. Germline V gene sequence: CDR1 KGHSH, CDR2 LQKENI. The CDR3 runs to 14 residues. DNA of the CDR3: TGTGCCAGCTCACCACCCGAGCCTTCCTACGAGCAGTACTTC. It translates to CASSPPEPSYEQYF.

The genes are TRBV4-2 and TRBJ1-2; 10 bases match TRBD1. Germline V lookup: CDR1 LGHNA, CDR2 YNFKEQ. J gave up 9 bases and V 1 base, and 5 bases lay outside the gene matches. The length of the CDR3 is 14 residues. The CDR3 loop reads CASSQVGTGDSYTF. The CDR3, as DNA: TGTGCCAGCAGCCAAGTCGGGACAGGGGATAGCTACACCTTC.

The CDR3 coding sequence is TGTGCCACTTCCCGCCCGAACACTGAAGCTTTCTTT. Translating gives CATSRPNTEAFF. The V gene is TRBV6-6, the J gene TRBJ1-1; D uncertain. Germline CDR1 is MNHNY and CDR2 is SVGAGI (reference sequence). Between the trimmed V and J ends, which lost 10 bases and 1 base, there was a span of 10 bases. This CDR3 comprises 12 residues.

This clonotype was detected many times. The gene calls are TRBV5-1 and TRBJ2-1; TRBD1 matches 7 bases. Germline-derived CDR1 and CDR2 are SGHRS and YFSETQ. The J segment lost 6 bases and the V segment lost 0 bases, leaving 3 bases of the junction unmatched. CDR3 length equals 14 residues. The CDR3 DNA reads TGCGCCAGCAGCTTGGTGTCAGGGGGCAATGAGCAGTTCTTC. Translated: CASSLVSGGNEQFF.

This chain links TRBV27 with TRBJ2-4, with 7 positions matching TRBD2. CDR3 size: 13 residues. The V gene end was trimmed by 6 bases and the J gene end by 7 bases; junction bases not matched to a gene: 6. Germline-derived CDR1 and CDR2 are MNHEY and SMNVEV (reference sequence). CDR3 in DNA: TGTGCCAGCAGCGCCTCGGGAGGTAACATTCAGTACTTC. Translation gives CASSASGGNIQYF.

This clonotype was recorded at least ten times. This sequence joins TRBV29-1 and TRBJ1-5; a weak D match, TRBD1 (5 bases). This CDR3 is 14 amino acids long. Looked up from germline, CDR1 is SQVTM and CDR2 is ANQGSEA. The V and J ends lost 2 bases and 6 bases respectively, with 14 bases between them. For the CDR3, the DNA is TGCAGCGTTGAACAGGGCGACGTGATTCAGCCCCAGCATTTT. Its protein is CSVEQGDVIQPQHF.

At least ten counts were recorded for this clonotype. The chain employs TRBV12-3 or TRBV12-4 and TRBJ2-3, with 7 bases aligning to TRBD2. This CDR3 has 14 amino acids. The V gene end was trimmed by 8 bases and the J gene end by 6 bases; junction bases not matched to a gene: 11. The CDR3 here is CASASGIPGDTQYF. The CDR3 coding sequence is TGTGCCAGCGCTAGCGGCATTCCGGGGGATACGCAGTATTTT.